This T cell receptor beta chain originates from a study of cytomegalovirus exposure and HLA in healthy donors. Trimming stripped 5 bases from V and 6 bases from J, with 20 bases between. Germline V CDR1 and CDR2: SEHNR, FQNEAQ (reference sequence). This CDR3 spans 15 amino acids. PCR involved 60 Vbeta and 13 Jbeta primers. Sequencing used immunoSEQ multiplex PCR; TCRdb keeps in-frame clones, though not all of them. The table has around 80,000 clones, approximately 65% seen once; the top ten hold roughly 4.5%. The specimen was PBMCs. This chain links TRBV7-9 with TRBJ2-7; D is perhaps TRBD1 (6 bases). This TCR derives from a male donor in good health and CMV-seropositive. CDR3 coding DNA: TGTGCCAGCAGCCCACAGGGAAGTGGATCGAGCGAGCAGTACTTC. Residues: CASSPQGSGSSEQYF.